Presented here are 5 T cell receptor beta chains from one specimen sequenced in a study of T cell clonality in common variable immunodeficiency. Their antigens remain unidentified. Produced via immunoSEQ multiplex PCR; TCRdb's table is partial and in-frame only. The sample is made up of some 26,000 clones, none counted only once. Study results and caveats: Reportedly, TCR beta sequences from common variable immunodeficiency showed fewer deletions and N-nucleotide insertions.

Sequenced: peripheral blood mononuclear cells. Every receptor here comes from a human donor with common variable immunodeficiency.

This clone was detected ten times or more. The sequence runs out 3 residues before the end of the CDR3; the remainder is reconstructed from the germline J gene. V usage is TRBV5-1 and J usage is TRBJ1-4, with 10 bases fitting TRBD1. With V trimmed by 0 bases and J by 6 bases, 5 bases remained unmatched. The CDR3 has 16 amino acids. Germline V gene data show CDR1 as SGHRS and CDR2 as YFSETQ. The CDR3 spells CASSLGAGTGDEKLFF. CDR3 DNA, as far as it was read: TGCGCCAGCAGCTTGGGAGCCGGGACAGGGGATGAAAAA.

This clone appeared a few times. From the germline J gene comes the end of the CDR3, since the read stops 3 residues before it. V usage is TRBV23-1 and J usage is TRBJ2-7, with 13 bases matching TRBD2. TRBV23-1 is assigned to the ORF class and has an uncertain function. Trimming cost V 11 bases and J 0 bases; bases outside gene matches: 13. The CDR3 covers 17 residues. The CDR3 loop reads CAPRTSGSLGYSYEQYF. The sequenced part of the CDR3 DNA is TGCGCCCCGAGGACTAGCGGGAGTCTGGGCTACTCCTACGAG.

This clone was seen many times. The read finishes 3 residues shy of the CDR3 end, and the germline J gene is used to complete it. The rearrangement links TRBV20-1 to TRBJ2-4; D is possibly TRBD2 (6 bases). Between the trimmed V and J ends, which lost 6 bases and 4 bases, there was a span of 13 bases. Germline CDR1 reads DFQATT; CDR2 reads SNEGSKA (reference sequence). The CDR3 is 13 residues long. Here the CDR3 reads CSARNGGKNIQYF. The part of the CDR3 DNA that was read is TGCAGTGCGAGAAACGGGGGTAAAAACATT.

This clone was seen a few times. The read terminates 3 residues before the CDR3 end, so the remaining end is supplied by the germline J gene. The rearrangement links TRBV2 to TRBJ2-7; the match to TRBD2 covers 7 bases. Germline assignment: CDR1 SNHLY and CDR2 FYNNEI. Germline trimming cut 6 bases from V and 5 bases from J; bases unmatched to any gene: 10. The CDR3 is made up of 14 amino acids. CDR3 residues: CASRGDYLKNEQYF. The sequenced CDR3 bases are TGTGCCAGCAGGGGGGACTACCTTAAGAACGAG.

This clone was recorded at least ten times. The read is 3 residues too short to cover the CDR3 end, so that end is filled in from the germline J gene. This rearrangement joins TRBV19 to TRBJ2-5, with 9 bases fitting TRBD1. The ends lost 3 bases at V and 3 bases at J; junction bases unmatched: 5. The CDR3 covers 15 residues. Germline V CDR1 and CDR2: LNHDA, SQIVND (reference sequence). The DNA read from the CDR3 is TGTGCCAGTAGTATCGCCGGGACAGGGAAAGAGACC. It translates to CASSIAGTGKET. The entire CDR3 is CASSIAGTGKETQYF. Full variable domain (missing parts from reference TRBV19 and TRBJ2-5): DGGITQSPKYLFRKEGQNVTLSCEQNLNHDAMYWYRQDPGQGLRLIYYSQIVNDFQKGDIAEGYSVSREKKESFPLTVTSAQKNPTAFYLCASSIAGTGKETQYFGPGTRLLVL.